This T cell receptor beta chain is from a study of T cells in localized non-small cell lung cancer. Regarding the study as a whole: Owing to sequencing of a solitary tumor region, heterogeneity cannot be discounted.

The germline V gene encodes CDR1 MNHNY and CDR2 SVGAGI (reference sequence). Trimming shortened V by 0 bases and J by 8 bases, and 11 bases separated the two germline ends. CDR3 length equals 15 residues. Concerning this clone itself: Its specificity is unknown.

The table came from immunoSEQ multiplex PCR; TCRdb's copy has only in-frame clones and leaves some out. The data hold about 74,000 clones, with roughly 80% observed a single time. The origin of this receptor is a female donor over 55 with stage I lung adenocarcinoma. The chain is built from TRBV6-6 and TRBJ1-6; maybe TRBD1 (6 bases). Sequences were derived from peripheral blood, sampled before any cancer treatment. The CDR3 nucleotides are TGTGCCAGCAGTTACTCAGGGGGTGCGGATTCACCCCTCCACTTT. This translates into CASSYSGGADSPLHF.